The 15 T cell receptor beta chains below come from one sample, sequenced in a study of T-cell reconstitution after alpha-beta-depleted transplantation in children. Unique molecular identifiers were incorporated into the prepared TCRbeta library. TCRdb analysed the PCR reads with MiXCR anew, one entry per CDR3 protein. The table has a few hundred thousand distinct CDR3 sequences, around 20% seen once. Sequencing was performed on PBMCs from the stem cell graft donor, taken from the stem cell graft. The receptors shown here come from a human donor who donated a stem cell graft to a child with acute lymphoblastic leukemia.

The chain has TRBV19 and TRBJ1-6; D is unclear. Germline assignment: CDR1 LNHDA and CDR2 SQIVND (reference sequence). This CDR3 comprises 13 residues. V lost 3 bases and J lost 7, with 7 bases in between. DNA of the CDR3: TGTGCCAGTAGTATCGGGCGGAATTCACCCCTCCACTTT. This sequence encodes CASSIGRNSPLHF.

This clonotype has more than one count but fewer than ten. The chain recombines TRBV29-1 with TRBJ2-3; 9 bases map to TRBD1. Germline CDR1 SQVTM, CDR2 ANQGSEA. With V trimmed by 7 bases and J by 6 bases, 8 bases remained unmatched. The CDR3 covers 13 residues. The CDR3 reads CSGSTGGSDTQYF. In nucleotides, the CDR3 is TGCAGCGGTAGTACAGGGGGCTCGGATACGCAGTATTTT.

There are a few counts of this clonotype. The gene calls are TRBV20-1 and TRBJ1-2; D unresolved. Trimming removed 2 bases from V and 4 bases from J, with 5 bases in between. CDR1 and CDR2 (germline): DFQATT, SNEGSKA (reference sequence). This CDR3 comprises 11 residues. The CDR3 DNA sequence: TGCAGTGCTAGACCCAGCTATGGCTACACCTTC. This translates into CSARPSYGYTF.

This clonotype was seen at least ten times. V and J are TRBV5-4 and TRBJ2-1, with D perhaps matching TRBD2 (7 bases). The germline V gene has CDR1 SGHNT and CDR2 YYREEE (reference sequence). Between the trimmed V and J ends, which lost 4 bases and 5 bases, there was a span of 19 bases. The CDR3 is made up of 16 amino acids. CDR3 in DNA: TGTGCCAGCAGCGTCCTAGGGGGGGCCACCCACAATGAGCAGTTCTTC. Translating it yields CASSVLGGATHNEQFF. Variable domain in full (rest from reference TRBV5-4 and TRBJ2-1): ETGVTQSPTHLIKTRGQQVTLRCSSQSGHNTVSWYQQALGQGPQFIFQYYREEENGRGNFPPRFSGLQFPNYSSELNVNALELDDSALYLCASSVLGGATHNEQFFGPGTRLTVL.

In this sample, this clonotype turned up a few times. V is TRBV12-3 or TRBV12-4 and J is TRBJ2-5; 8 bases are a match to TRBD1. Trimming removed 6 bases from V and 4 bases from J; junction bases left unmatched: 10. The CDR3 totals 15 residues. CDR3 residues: CASRARGRGLETQYF. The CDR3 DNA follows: TGTGCCAGCAGGGCCCGGGGCAGGGGGCTAGAGACCCAGTACTTC.

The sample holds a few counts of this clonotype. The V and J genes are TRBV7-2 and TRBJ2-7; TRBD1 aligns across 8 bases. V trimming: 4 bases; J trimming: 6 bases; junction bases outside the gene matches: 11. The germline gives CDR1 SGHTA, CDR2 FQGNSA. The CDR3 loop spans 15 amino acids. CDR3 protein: CASSSDRGSLSEQYF. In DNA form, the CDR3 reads TGTGCCAGCAGCTCCGACAGGGGATCGCTCTCCGAGCAGTACTTC.

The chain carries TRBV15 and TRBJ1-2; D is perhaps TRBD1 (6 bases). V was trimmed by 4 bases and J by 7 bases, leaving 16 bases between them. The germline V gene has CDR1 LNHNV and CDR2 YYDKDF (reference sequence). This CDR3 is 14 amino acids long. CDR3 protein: CATSTRDILFGYTF. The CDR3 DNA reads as TGTGCCACCAGCACCCGGGACATTCTTTTTGGCTACACCTTC.

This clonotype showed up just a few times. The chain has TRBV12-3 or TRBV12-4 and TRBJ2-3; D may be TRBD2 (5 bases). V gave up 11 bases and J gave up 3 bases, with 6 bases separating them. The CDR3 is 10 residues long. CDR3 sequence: CAAGTDTQYF. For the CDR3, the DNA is TGTGCCGCGGGTACAGATACGCAGTATTTT.

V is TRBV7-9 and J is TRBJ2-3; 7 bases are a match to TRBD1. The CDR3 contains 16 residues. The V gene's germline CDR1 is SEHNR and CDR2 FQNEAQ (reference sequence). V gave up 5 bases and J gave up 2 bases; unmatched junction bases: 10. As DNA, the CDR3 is TGTGCCAGCAGCGGCCCAAGGGGGCGGCTCACAGATACGCAGTATTTT. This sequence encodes CASSGPRGRLTDTQYF.

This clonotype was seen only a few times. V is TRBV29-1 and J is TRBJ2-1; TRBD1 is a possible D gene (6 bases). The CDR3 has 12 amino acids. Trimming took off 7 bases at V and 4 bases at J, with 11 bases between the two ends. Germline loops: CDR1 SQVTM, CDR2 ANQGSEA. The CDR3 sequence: CSGEGDYNEQFF. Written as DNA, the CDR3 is TGCAGCGGTGAGGGGGATTACAATGAGCAGTTCTTC.

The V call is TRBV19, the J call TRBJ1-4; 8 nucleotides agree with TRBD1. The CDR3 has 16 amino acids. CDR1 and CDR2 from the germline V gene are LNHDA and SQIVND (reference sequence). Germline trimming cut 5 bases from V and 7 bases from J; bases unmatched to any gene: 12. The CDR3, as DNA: TGTGCCAGTAGTCCCCTCTTCACAGGGGGAGGTGAAAAACTGTTTTTT. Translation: CASSPLFTGGGEKLFF.

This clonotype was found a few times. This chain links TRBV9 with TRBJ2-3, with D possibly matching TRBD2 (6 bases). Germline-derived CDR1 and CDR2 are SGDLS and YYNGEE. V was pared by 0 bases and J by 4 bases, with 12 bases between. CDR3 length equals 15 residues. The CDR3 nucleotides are TGTGCCAGCAGCGTAGTTGGCGGGACCCCAGATACGCAGTATTTT. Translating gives CASSVVGGTPDTQYF.

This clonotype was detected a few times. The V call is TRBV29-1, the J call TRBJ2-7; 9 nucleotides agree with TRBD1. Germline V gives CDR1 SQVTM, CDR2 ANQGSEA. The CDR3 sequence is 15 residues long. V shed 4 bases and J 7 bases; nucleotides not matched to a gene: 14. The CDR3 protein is CSVAGTEDRGGEQYF. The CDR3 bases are TGCAGCGTTGCAGGGACCGAGGACAGGGGTGGAGAGCAGTACTTC.

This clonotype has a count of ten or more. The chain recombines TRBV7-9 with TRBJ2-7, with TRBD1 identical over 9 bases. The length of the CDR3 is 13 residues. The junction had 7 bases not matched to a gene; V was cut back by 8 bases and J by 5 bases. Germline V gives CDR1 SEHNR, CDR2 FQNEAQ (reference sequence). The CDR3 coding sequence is TGTGCCAGCGGCGGACAGGGGAGAGACGAGCAGTACTTC. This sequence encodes CASGGQGRDEQYF.

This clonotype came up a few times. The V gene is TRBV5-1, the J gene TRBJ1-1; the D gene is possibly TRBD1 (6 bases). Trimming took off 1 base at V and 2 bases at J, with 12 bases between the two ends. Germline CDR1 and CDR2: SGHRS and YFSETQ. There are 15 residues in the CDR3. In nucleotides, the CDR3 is TGCGCCAGCAGCTTGATTCCGGGGGCAAACACTGAAGCTTTCTTT. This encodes CASSLIPGANTEAFF.